This T cell receptor beta chain is from a study of blood T cells in healthy people across ages. Study overall: Capture via template switching afforded approximately one barcoded beta molecule per two T cells.

The CDR3 extends over 15 amino acids. Germline V CDR1 and CDR2: MDHEN, SYDVKM. V was cut by 1 base and J by 0 bases, with 10 bases left in between. It was with a sample-barcoded 5' primer and a J-beta primer mix that a second PCR of roughly 7 to 11 cycles was run. TCRdb re-analysed the 5' RACE reads in MiXCR, keeping a single row per CDR3 protein. This table holds 900,000 to 950,000 distinct CDR3 sequences, roughly 28% found once. This clonotype has a handful of counts. The sample was also linked to a second study, of T cells of mothers and their children. That study adds: When mothers and children were related, their normalized repertoire overlap, which was always slightly higher, did not differ significantly from that of unrelated pairs.

The clonotype comes from a woman between 40 and 50 years old in good health. This sequence joins TRBV28 and TRBJ2-7, with TRBD2 as a possible D gene (7 bases). Sequencing was done on a sample of blood. Here the CDR3 reads CASSLLRGASYEQYF. CDR3 DNA: TGTGCCAGCAGTTTATTACGGGGGGCCTCCTACGAGCAGTACTTC.